One and the same sample provided the 6 T cell receptor beta chains below, sequenced in a study of T cell changes during pregnancy in multiple sclerosis. The data were produced by immunoSEQ multiplex PCR, yet TCRdb's version contains in-frame clones alone and is incomplete. Here the sample spans 40,000 to 50,000 clones, approximately 94% being singletons. Sequencing was performed on CD4+ T cells from peripheral blood mononuclear cells, taken in the third trimester of pregnancy. The source of these receptors is a female donor with multiple sclerosis, enrolled in a pregnancy study.

This chain links TRBV27 with TRBJ2-7; D is uncertain. Germline loops: CDR1 MNHEY, CDR2 SMNVEV (reference sequence). V was shortened by 2 bases and J by 9 bases, with 14 bases between the two germline ends. CDR3 length: 13 amino acids. The CDR3 DNA reads as TGTGCCAGCAGTTTAAACAGATACGTCCTGCAGTACTTC. As protein: CASSLNRYVLQYF.

The CDR3 spells CASRAQRGRSYNEQFF. CDR3 sequence (DNA): TGTGCCAGCAGGGCACAGCGGGGGCGGTCCTACAATGAGCAGTTCTTC. The V and J genes are TRBV6-6 and TRBJ2-1; 8 bases agree with TRBD2. The germline gives CDR1 MNHNY, CDR2 SVGAGI (reference sequence). CDR3 size: 16 residues. The V and J ends lost 6 bases and 1 base, in that order; junction bases with no gene match: 8.

This clone appeared a few times. The gene calls are TRBV19 and TRBJ1-1; no clear D gene. From germline, CDR1 is LNHDA and CDR2 SQIVND (reference sequence). The CDR3 extends over 17 amino acids. Trimming stripped 7 bases from V and 3 bases from J, with 24 bases between. Written as DNA, the CDR3 is TGTGCCAGTAAAGAGTCCCAGGTGATTAATCGATACACTGAAGCTTTCTTT. Its protein product is CASKESQVINRYTEAFF.

The chain couples TRBV2 to TRBJ1-3; a possible D gene is TRBD1 (6 bases). In germline, CDR1 is SNHLY, CDR2 FYNNEI. The CDR3 spans 13 residues. Trimming shortened V by 9 bases and J by 4 bases, and 13 bases separated the two germline ends. CDR3 sequence: CASGGTGGNTIYF. The CDR3 nucleotides read TGTGCCAGTGGGGGCACCGGCGGAAACACCATATATTTT.

The J gene is TRBJ2-1, the V gene TRBV9; TRBD1 matches at 10 bases. V was clipped by 4 bases and J by 9 bases; unmatched bases: 7. CDR1 and CDR2 from the germline V gene are SGDLS and YYNGEE. CDR3 size: 14 residues. CDR3: CASSLRQGAIEQFF. The CDR3 bases are TGTGCCAGCAGCCTCCGACAGGGGGCTATTGAGCAGTTCTTC.

The chain links TRBV14 to TRBJ2-7; the D is unclear. CDR3 length: 14 residues. The V and J ends lost 4 bases and 2 bases respectively, with 12 bases between them. Germline CDR1 is SGHDN and CDR2 is FVKESK. CDR3 protein: CASSPPRPTYEQYF. The CDR3 DNA sequence: TGTGCCAGCAGCCCGCCGAGGCCGACCTACGAGCAGTACTTC. Using reference TRBV14 and TRBJ2-7 for the parts outside the CDR3, the full variable domain is EAGVTQFPSHSVIEKGQTVTLRCDPISGHDNLYWYRRVMGKEIKFLLHFVKESKQDESGMPNNRFLAERTGGTYSTLKVQPAELEDSGVYFCASSPPRPTYEQYFGPGTRLTVT.